This TCR beta chain is drawn from a study of response to subunit inactivated influenza vaccine. Germline V gene lookup returns CDR1 PRHDT and CDR2 FYEKMQ (reference sequence). This CDR3 is built from 15 residues. Trimming at V came to 4 bases and at J to 7 bases, leaving 10 bases not matched to a gene. On this clonotype itself: Antigen: not known.

Study results and limitations: That few new T cells are recruited by each seasonal influenza vaccination was the authors' suggestion.

In TCRdb, the RT-PCR reads were re-called with MiXCR into one record per CDR3 protein. The sample includes over 400,000 distinct CDR3 sequences, 10% to 15% of them seen just once. The sequencing used PBMCs from blood, collected 40 to 50 days after vaccination. The sequence was obtained from a man aged 50 or older who received an inactivated influenza vaccine. The chain carries TRBV13 and TRBJ1-1; 9 nucleotides agree with TRBD1. CDR3 in amino acids: CASSSEGTGRSEAFF. The CDR3 bases are TGTGCCAGCAGCTCAGAAGGGACAGGGAGGAGTGAAGCTTTCTTT.